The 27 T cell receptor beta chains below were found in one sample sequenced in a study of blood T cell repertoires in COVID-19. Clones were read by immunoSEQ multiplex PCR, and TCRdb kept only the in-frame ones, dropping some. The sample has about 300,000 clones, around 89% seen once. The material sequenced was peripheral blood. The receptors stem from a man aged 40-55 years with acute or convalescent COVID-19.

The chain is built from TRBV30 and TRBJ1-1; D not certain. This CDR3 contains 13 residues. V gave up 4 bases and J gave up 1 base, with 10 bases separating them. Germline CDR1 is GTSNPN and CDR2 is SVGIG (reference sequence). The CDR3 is CAWKSFKNTEAFF. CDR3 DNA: TGTGCCTGGAAGAGCTTTAAGAACACTGAAGCTTTCTTT. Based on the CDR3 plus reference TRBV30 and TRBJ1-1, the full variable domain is SQTIHQWPATLVQPVGSPLSLECTVEGTSNPNLYWYRQAAGRGLQLLFYSVGIGQISSEVPQNLSASRPQDRQFILSSKKLLLSDSGFYLCAWKSFKNTEAFFGQGTRLTVV.

This chain's CDR3 is CAWSRGSYGYGYTF. For the CDR3, the DNA is TGTGCCTGGAGTCGGGGTTCTTACGGCTATGGCTACACCTTC. V usage is TRBV30 and J usage is TRBJ1-2; D ambiguous. Trimming took off 2 bases at V and 4 bases at J, with 14 bases between the two ends. This CDR3 contains 14 residues. CDR1 and CDR2 (germline): GTSNPN, SVGIG (reference sequence).

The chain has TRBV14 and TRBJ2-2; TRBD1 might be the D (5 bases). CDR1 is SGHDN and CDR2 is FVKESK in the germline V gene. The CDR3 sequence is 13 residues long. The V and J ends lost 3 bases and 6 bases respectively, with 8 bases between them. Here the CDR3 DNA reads TGTGCCAGCAGCCAGACAGCCCCCGGGGAGCTGTTTTTT. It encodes CASSQTAPGELFF.

The chain's CDR3 is CASSLRAGYNEKLFF. The CDR3 nucleotides are TGTGCCAGCAGCCTCCGGGCGGGGTATAATGAAAAACTGTTTTTT. This rearrangement joins TRBV3-1 (or the pseudogene TRBV3-2) to TRBJ1-4; D is undetermined. The CDR3 totals 15 residues. Germline loops: CDR1 LGHDT, CDR2 YNNKEL (reference sequence). V was clipped by 4 bases and J by 4 bases, with 13 bases between them.

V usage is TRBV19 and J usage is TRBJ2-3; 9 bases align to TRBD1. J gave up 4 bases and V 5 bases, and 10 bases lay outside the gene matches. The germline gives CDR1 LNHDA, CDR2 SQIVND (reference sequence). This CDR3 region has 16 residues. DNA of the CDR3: TGTGCCAGTAGTTATTTACAGGGGGCAGGATCAGATACGCAGTATTTT. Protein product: CASSYLQGAGSDTQYF.

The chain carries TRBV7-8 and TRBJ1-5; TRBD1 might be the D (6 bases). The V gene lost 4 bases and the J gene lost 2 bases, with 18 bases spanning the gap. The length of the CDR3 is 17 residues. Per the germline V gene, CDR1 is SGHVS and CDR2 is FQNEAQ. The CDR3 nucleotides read TGTGCCAGCAGCTCCTCTCGGGCAGGGACACGCAATCAGCCCCAGCATTTT. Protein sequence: CASSSSRAGTRNQPQHF.

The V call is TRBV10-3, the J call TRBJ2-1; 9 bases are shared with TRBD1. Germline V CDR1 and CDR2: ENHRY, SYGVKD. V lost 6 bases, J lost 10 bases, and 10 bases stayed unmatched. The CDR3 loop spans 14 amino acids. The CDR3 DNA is TGTGCCATCAGGAGGACAGGGGTTGGGTTGGAGCAGTTCTTC. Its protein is CAIRRTGVGLEQFF.

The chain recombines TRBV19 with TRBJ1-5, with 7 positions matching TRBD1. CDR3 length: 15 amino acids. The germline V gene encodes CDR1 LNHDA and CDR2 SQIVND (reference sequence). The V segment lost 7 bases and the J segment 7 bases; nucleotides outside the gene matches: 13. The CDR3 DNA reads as TGTGCCAGTACCATTAACACAGGGGTAGAACAGCCCCAGCATTTT. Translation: CASTINTGVEQPQHF.

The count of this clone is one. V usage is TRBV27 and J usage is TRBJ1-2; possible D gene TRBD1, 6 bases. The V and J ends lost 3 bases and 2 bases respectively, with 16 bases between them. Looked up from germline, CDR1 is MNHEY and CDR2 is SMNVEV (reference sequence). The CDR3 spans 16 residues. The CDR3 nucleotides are TGTGCCAGCAGTTTCCATCGGGTGGACAGAAACTATGGCTACACCTTC. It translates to CASSFHRVDRNYGYTF.

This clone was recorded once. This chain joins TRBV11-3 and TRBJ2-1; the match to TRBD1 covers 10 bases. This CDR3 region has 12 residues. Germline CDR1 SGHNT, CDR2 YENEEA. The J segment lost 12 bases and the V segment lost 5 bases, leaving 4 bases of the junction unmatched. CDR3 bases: TGTGCCAGCAGCCGGACAGGGGGTGGGCAGTTCTTC. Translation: CASSRTGGGQFF.

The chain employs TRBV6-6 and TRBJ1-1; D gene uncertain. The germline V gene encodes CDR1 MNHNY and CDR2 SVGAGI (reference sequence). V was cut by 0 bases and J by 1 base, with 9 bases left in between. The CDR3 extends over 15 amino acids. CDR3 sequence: CASSYSVAENTEAFF. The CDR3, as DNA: TGTGCCAGCAGTTACTCGGTGGCAGAGAACACTGAAGCTTTCTTT.

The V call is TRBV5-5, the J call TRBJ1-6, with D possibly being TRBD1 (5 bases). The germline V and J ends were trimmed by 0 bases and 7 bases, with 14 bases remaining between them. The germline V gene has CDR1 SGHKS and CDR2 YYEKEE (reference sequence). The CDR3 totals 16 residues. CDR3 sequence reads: CASSLAWQGRNSPLHF. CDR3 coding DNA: TGTGCCAGCAGCTTGGCGTGGCAGGGAAGGAATTCACCCCTCCACTTT.

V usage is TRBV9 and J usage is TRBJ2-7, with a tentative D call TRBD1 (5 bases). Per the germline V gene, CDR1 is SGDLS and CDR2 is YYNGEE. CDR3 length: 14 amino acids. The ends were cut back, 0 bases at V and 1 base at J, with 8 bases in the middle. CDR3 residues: CASSVGYRSYEQYF. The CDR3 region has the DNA TGTGCCAGCAGCGTAGGATACAGGTCCTACGAGCAGTACTTC. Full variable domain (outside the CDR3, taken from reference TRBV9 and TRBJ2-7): DSGVTQTPKHLITATGQRVTLRCSPRSGDLSVYWYQQSLDQGLQFLIQYYNGEERAKGNILERFSAQQFPDLHSELNLSSLELGDSALYFCASSVGYRSYEQYFGPGTRLTVT.

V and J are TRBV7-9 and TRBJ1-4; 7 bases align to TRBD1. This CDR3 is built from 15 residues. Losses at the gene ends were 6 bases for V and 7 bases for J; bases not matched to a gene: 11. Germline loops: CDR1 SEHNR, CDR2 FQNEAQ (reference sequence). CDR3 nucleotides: TGTGCCAGCAGATCCGACAGGGCTTCAAGTGAAAAACTGTTTTTT. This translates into CASRSDRASSEKLFF.

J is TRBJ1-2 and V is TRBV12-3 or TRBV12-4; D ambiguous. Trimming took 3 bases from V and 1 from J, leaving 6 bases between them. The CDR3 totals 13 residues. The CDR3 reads CASSLMSNYGYTF. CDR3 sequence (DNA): TGTGCCAGCAGTTTGATGAGTAACTATGGCTACACCTTC.

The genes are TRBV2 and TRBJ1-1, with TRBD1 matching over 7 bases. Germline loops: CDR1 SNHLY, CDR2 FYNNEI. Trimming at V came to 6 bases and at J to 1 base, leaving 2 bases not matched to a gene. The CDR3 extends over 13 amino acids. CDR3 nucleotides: TGTGCCAGCAGGGACAGGAGGAACACTGAAGCTTTCTTT. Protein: CASRDRRNTEAFF.

The CDR3 bases are TGCGCCAGCAGCACCCAGGGGGATCAGCCCCAGCATTTT. It encodes CASSTQGDQPQHF. The chain uses TRBV10-2 and TRBJ1-5, with 7 bases that match TRBD1. The germline CDR1 and CDR2 sequences are WSHSY and SAAADI. With V trimmed by 6 bases and J by 5 bases, 4 bases remained unmatched. The CDR3 totals 13 residues.

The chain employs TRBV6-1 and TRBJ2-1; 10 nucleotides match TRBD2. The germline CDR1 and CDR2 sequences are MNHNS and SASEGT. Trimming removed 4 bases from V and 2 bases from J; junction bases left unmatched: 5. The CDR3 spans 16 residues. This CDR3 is CASSVLAGGAYNEQFF. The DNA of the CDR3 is TGTGCCAGCAGTGTGTTAGCGGGGGGCGCCTACAATGAGCAGTTCTTC.

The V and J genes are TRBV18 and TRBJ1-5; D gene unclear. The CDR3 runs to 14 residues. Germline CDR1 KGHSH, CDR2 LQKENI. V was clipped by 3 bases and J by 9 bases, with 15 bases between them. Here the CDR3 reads CASSPIGGIAPQHF. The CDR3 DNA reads TGTGCCAGCTCACCTATAGGAGGCATCGCGCCCCAGCATTTT.

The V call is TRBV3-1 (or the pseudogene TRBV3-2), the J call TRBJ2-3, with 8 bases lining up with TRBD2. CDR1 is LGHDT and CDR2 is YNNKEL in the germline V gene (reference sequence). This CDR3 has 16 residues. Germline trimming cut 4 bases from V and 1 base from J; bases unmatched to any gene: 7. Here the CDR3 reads CASSLTAGGRTDTQYF. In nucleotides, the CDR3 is TGTGCCAGCAGCCTGACCGCGGGGGGACGCACAGATACGCAGTATTTT.

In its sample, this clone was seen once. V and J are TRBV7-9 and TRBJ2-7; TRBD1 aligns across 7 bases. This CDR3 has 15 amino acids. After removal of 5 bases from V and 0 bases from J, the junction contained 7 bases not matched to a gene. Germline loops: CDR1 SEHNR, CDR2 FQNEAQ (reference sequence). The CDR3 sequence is CASSPRGRLSYEQYF. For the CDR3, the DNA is TGTGCCAGCAGCCCTAGGGGGCGACTCTCCTACGAGCAGTACTTC.

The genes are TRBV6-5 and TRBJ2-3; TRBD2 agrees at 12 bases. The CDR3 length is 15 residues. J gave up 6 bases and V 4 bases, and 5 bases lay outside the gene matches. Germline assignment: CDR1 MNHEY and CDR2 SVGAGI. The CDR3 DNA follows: TGTGCCAGCAGTTTCCTAGCGGGGGGGAGGGATACGCAGTATTTT. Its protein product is CASSFLAGGRDTQYF.

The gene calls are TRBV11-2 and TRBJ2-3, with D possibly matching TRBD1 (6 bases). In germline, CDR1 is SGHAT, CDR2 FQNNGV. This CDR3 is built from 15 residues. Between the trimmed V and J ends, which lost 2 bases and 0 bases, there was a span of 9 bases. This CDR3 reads CASSLTGSSTDTQYF. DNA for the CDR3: TGTGCCAGCAGCTTAACAGGGTCTAGCACAGATACGCAGTATTTT.

CDR3: CASSPGTGRRNEQFF. In DNA, the CDR3 is TGTGCCAGCAGCCCCGGGACAGGGAGGCGCAATGAGCAGTTCTTC. The chain uses TRBV6-5 and TRBJ2-1; 9 bases align to TRBD1. Germline V gene data show CDR1 as MNHEY and CDR2 as SVGAGI. This CDR3 spans 15 amino acids. With 6 bases clipped from V and 6 bases from J, the junction kept 9 bases outside the gene matches.

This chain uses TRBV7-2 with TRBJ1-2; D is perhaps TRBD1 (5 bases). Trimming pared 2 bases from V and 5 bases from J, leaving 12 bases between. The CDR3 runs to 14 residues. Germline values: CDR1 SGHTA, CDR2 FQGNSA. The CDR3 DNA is TGTGCCAGCAGCTTATCTCAGGGTCTGTATGGCTACACCTTC. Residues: CASSLSQGLYGYTF.

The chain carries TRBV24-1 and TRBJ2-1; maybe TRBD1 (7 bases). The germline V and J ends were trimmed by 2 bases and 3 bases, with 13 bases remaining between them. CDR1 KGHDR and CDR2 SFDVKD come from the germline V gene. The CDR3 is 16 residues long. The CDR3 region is CATSDSGGNNYNEQFF. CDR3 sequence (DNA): TGTGCCACCAGTGATTCAGGGGGGAATAACTACAATGAGCAGTTCTTC.

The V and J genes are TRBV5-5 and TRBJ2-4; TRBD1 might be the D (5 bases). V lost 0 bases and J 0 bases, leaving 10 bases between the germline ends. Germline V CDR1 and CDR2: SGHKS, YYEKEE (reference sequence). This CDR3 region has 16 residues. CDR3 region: CASSLVGARAKNIQYF. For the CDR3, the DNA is TGTGCCAGCAGCTTGGTAGGGGCGCGAGCCAAAAACATTCAGTACTTC.